The entry that follows covers one T cell receptor (beta chain) sequence. This CDR3 is built from 13 residues. Trimming stripped 5 bases from V and 3 bases from J, with 7 bases between. The data were obtained in a study of control samples from healthy donors and cancer patients. The assay was immunoSEQ multiplex PCR, and TCRdb's table has in-frame clones only and misses some. In the table there are about 130,000 clones, more than 80% of which are singletons. The material sequenced was blood. The chain recombines TRBV12-3 or TRBV12-4 with TRBJ2-2; D gene unclear. The source of this sequence is a man aged 35 to 55 in good health. The CDR3 nucleotides read TGTGCCAGCAGTCGTTCAGACACCGGGGAGCTGTTTTTT. It translates to CASSRSDTGELFF.